The 9 T cell receptor beta chains given below trace back to one sample, sequenced in a study of shared clonotypes between healthy human individuals (dated by TCRdb to the early 2020s). Receptor libraries were prepared by the immunoSEQ multiplex PCR assay. TCRdb retrieved this table from immuneACCESS and kept in-frame rearrangements only. Not all clones are present; in checked studies, unresolved V genes account for under half, and no reason is known for the remainder. The sample table shows over a million clones, and around three quarters are seen once. The ten top clones hold 0.61% of the sample. Sequencing was done on a sample of memory CD4+ T cells from PBMCs. Explained via the paper, the cell subset or site label denotes: CD45RA-negative fraction. Receptors were obtained from a young man in good health. Some clones in this sample may be carry-over from other donors' samples.

This chain joins TRBV2 and TRBJ2-7; 9 bases are a match to TRBD1. CDR1 and CDR2 (germline): SNHLY, FYNNEI. The V segment lost 7 bases and the J segment 4 bases; nucleotides outside the gene matches: 5. The CDR3 spans 13 residues. The CDR3 sequence is CASNRGLGYEQYF. CDR3 nucleotides: TGTGCCAGCAACAGGGGGCTGGGGTACGAGCAGTACTTC. The full variable domain, with the rest looked up from reference TRBV2 and TRBJ2-7, is EPEVTQTPSHQVTQMGQEVILRCVPISNHLYFYWYRQILGQKVEFLVSFYNNEISEKSEIFDDQFSVERPDGSNFTLKIRSTKLEDSAMYFCASNRGLGYEQYFGPGTRLTVT.

This sequence joins TRBV18 and TRBJ2-5, with D perhaps assigned TRBD1 or TRBD2 (5 bases each). The CDR3 covers 13 residues. Trimming stripped 4 bases from V and 3 bases from J, with 9 bases between. CDR1 and CDR2 from the germline V gene are KGHSH and LQKENI. The CDR3 is CASSRDHKETQYF. CDR3 coding DNA: TGTGCCAGCTCACGGGACCATAAAGAGACCCAGTACTTC.

This sequence joins TRBV7-2 and TRBJ2-7; the D gene could be TRBD1 or TRBD2 (6 bases each). Trimming took off 1 base at V and 5 bases at J, with 15 bases between the two ends. The CDR3 spans 15 residues. Per the germline V gene, CDR1 is SGHTA and CDR2 is FQGNSA. CDR3 coding DNA: TGTGCCAGCAGCTTAGACTCCGGGGGCCCCAACGAGCAGTACTTC. Protein sequence: CASSLDSGGPNEQYF.

The CDR3, as DNA: TGCGCCAGCAGCTTGGCCCCAGGTAGCTCCTACAATGAGCAGTTCTTC. Protein sequence: CASSLAPGSSYNEQFF. This sequence joins TRBV5-1 and TRBJ2-1; D uncertain. Trimming left V 0 bases short and J 0 bases short, with 10 bases between. The CDR3 has 16 amino acids. Germline CDR1 reads SGHRS; CDR2 reads YFSETQ.

The genes are TRBV28 and TRBJ1-5; a weak D match, TRBD1 (6 bases). The CDR3 is 12 amino acids. Germline loops: CDR1 MDHEN, CDR2 SYDVKM. Trimming took off 4 bases at V and 10 bases at J, with 11 bases between the two ends. As DNA, the CDR3 is TGTGCCAGCAGTTCCCAGGGGATCCCCCAGCATTTT. Translated: CASSSQGIPQHF.

V gene TRBV5-1 combines with J gene TRBJ1-1, with D maybe TRBD1 (5 bases). CDR1 and CDR2 from the germline V gene are SGHRS and YFSETQ. With 4 bases removed from V and 1 base from J, the gap between germline ends came to 14 bases. CDR3 length equals 15 residues. CDR3 sequence: CASSPGNQGNTEAFF. For the CDR3, the DNA is TGCGCCAGCAGCCCGGGGAATCAGGGGAACACTGAAGCTTTCTTT.

This chain links TRBV4-1 with TRBJ2-7, with 10 positions matching TRBD2. This CDR3 contains 18 residues. V trimming: 1 base; J trimming: 1 base; junction bases outside the gene matches: 10. Germline CDR1 is MGHRA and CDR2 is YSYEKL. CDR3 sequence (DNA): TGCGCCAGCAGCCAAGGTGAGGGACTAGCGATCCAGTCCTACGAGCAGTACTTC. Amino acid sequence: CASSQGEGLAIQSYEQYF.

The chain is built from TRBV6-5 and TRBJ2-7; D is perhaps TRBD2 (5 bases). This CDR3 spans 15 amino acids. V was clipped by 0 bases and J by 1 base, with 10 bases between them. Germline V gene lookup returns CDR1 MNHEY and CDR2 SVGAGI. The CDR3 DNA reads TGTGCCAGCAGTTACTCGAGGGCGGAGTCCTACGAGCAGTACTTC. It encodes CASSYSRAESYEQYF.

The V gene is TRBV6-1, the J gene TRBJ2-7, with D perhaps assigned TRBD1 or TRBD2 (5 bases each). Germline CDR1 reads MNHNS; CDR2 reads SASEGT. V was clipped by 4 bases and J by 0 bases, with 13 bases between them. This CDR3 contains 15 residues. The CDR3 loop reads CASSASGTVSYEQYF. In nucleotides, the CDR3 is TGTGCCAGCAGTGCCTCCGGGACGGTCTCCTACGAGCAGTACTTC.